The clone carrying this T cell receptor (beta chain) was recorded many times. What it binds is not known. Documented time point: newly diagnosed GD, antithyroid drugs for less than 3 months. RNA from PBMCs was the source of the TCR library. The data are from a study of regulatory T cells in long-lasting Graves disease. Study-wide results and limits: Persistent disease exhibited a predilection for TRBV28, TRBJ1-2 and TRBJ2-5.

Construction of the TCR beta libraries employed iRepertoire HTBI primers in conjunction with Arm-PCR of CDR3 regions. TCRdb re-analysed the multiplex PCR reads in MiXCR, keeping a single row per CDR3 protein. This table has 400,000 to 500,000 distinct CDR3 sequences, about 15% appearing once. Germline V gene sequence: CDR1 MNHNS, CDR2 SASEGT. CDR3 length: 14 amino acids. The V segment lost 2 bases and the J segment 2 bases; nucleotides outside the gene matches: 1. In addition, the sample was reused for a study of T cells in Graves' hyperthyroidism and ophthalmopathy.

Material: peripheral blood mononuclear cells (PBMCs), obtained at new diagnosis, from a patient treated with antithyroid drugs. The chain carries TRBV6-1 and TRBJ2-3; TRBD2 agrees at 7 bases. The sequence was obtained from a woman in her twenties or thirties with Graves disease. The CDR3 nucleotides are TGTGCCAGCAGTGAACTAGCGGACACAGATACGCAGTATTTT. Encoded protein: CASSELADTDTQYF.